Presented here are 7 T cell receptor beta chains from one specimen sequenced in a study of blood T cell repertoires in COVID-19. Method: immunoSEQ multiplex PCR; TCRdb's copy keeps in-frame clones and lacks some. The sample lists 230,000 or so clones, roughly 84% occurring once. Material for sequencing was peripheral blood. The receptors were sampled from a man aged 50-60 years with active or convalescent COVID-19.

The V gene is TRBV7-2, the J gene TRBJ1-1, with a possible D match to TRBD1 (5 bases). Trimming took 1 base from V and 4 from J, leaving 16 bases between them. The CDR3 has 16 residues. Germline-derived CDR1 and CDR2 are SGHTA and FQGNSA. This chain's CDR3 is CASSLGLVGRGTEAFF. Here the CDR3 DNA reads TGTGCCAGCAGCTTAGGGTTGGTCGGGAGGGGCACTGAAGCTTTCTTT. Using reference TRBV7-2 and TRBJ1-1 for the parts outside the CDR3, the full variable domain is GAGVSQSPSNKVTEKGKDVELRCDPISGHTALYWYRQSLGQGLEFLIYFQGNSAPDKSGLPSDRFSAERTGGSVSTLTIQRTQQEDSAVYLCASSLGLVGRGTEAFFGQGTRLTVV.

J is TRBJ2-3 and V is TRBV12-3 or TRBV12-4; D ambiguous. The CDR3 loop spans 12 amino acids. V lost 7 bases and J 3 bases, leaving 8 bases between the germline ends. The CDR3 spells CASNKETDTQYF. DNA for the CDR3: TGTGCCAGCAATAAGGAGACAGATACGCAGTATTTT.

The chain links TRBV2 to TRBJ1-2, with D possibly TRBD1 on 6 matching bases. This CDR3 has 12 residues. The germline gives CDR1 SNHLY, CDR2 FYNNEI. V was trimmed by 4 bases and J by 13 bases, leaving 16 bases between them. This CDR3 reads CASSVVQGHSTF. CDR3 coding DNA: TGTGCCAGCAGTGTGGTCCAGGGACATTCCACCTTC.

J is TRBJ1-1 and V is TRBV6-4; D remains ambiguous. CDR3 size: 13 residues. CDR1 MRHNA and CDR2 SNTAGT come from the germline V gene. V was pared by 4 bases and J by 2 bases, with 8 bases between. CDR3 sequence: CASSVGYNTEAFF. Here the CDR3 DNA reads TGTGCCAGCAGTGTCGGTTATAACACTGAAGCTTTCTTT.

This clone was detected a few times. The chain carries TRBV7-6 and TRBJ2-2; TRBD1 might be the D (6 bases). Trimming cost V 7 bases and J 3 bases, with 12 bases left between them. CDR1 and CDR2 from the germline V gene are SGHVS and FNYEAQ. The length of the CDR3 is 14 residues. Written as DNA, the CDR3 is TGTGCCAGCACCCAGGGGTCAGACACCGGGGAGCTGTTTTTT. The encoded protein is CASTQGSDTGELFF.

The chain has TRBV6-1 and TRBJ2-1, with a possible D match to TRBD1 (6 bases). This CDR3 has 15 amino acids. The germline gives CDR1 MNHNS, CDR2 SASEGT. V lost 2 bases and J 1 base, leaving 9 bases between the germline ends. CDR3 sequence reads: CASSEMTGSYNEQFF. The CDR3 DNA is TGTGCCAGCAGTGAAATGACAGGATCCTACAATGAGCAGTTCTTC.

This chain uses TRBV19 with TRBJ2-1, with TRBD1 matching 8 bases. Germline CDR1 LNHDA, CDR2 SQIVND (reference sequence). CDR3 length equals 15 residues. V shed 0 bases, J shed 8 bases, and the junction held 6 bases outside the gene matches. CDR3 protein: CASSIDHGTGDEQFF. CDR3 DNA: TGTGCCAGTAGTATAGACCATGGGACAGGCGATGAGCAGTTCTTC.